Here is one T cell receptor (beta chain) with its context. CDR3 size: 18 residues. V dropped 0 bases and J dropped 5; count of bases not matched to a gene: 13. Germline V gene sequence: CDR1 SGDLS, CDR2 YYNGEE. TCRdb re-derived calls from the 5' RACE reads in MiXCR, one entry per CDR3 protein. The data show 500,000 to 600,000 distinct CDR3 sequences, with 20% to 25% seen just once and around 1% held by the top ten. This entry comes from a study of identical twins. The same data also contributed to another study, on T cells expressing NK-cell markers. As that study records: Eight donors were sequenced, seven testing HCMV-seropositive and one testing seronegative. The contribution of dominant NKG2C+ clonotypes to CD8+ T cells in about six donors was roughly 1.0-8%. Researchers report these clonotypes also headed the CD3+CD56-NKG2C+ fraction in a handful of donors.

The sample consisted of CD4+ T cells sorted from blood. The chain has TRBV9 and TRBJ2-5, with TRBD2 matching over 10 bases. The sequence was obtained from a woman aged 18-30 years in good health. CDR3 in DNA: TGTGCCAGCAGCGTAGGAGCGGGGAGCGGGAGGGCCTTGGAGACCCAGTACTTC. This gives the protein CASSVGAGSGRALETQYF.